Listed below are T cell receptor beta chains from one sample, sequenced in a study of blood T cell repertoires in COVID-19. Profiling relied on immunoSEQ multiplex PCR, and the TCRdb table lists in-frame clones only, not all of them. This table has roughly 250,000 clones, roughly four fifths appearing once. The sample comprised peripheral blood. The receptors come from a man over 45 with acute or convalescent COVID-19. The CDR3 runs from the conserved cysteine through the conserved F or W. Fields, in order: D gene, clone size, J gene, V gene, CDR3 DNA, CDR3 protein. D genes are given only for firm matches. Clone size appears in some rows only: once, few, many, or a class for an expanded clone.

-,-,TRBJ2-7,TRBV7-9,TGTGCCAGCAGCCACAATCCACCAATAGGAGGTTACGAGCAGTACTTC,CASSHNPPIGGYEQYF
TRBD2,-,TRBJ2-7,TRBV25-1,TGTGCCAGCAGTGAACGAGCGGGGGCCTACGAGCAGTACTTC,CASSERAGAYEQYF
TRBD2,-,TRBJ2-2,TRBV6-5,TGTGCCAGCAGTTACAATAGCGGGATTAGCACCGGGGAGCTGTTTTTT,CASSYNSGISTGELFF
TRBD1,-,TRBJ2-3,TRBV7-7,TGTGCTAGCAGCTTATATCCCTCCGGGACAGGGTGGGGCACAGATACGCAGTATTTT,CASSLYPSGTGWGTDTQYF
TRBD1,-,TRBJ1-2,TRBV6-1,TGTGCCAGCAGTGATGCAGGGGGAGGCTATGGCTACACCTTC,CASSDAGGGYGYTF
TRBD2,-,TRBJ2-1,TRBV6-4,TGTGCCAGCAGTGACGCGGCGGGGGCCTACAATGAGCAGTTCTTC,CASSDAAGAYNEQFF
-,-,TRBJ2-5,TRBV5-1,TGCGCCAGCAGCTTGGGAGGCCGGCAGGGCAGTCAAGAGACCCAGTACTTC,CASSLGGRQGSQETQYF
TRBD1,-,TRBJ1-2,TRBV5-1,TGCGCCAGCAGCTCAGGACAGGGGGTTTACTATGGCTACACCTTC,CASSSGQGVYYGYTF
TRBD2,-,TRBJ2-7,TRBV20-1,TGCAGTGCTTGGAGCGGGACCGAGCAGTACTTC,CSAWSGTEQYF
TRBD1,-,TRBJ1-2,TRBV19,TGTGCCAGTAGGGGGACAGGGGGCGATGGAGGCTACACCTTC,CASRGTGGDGGYTF
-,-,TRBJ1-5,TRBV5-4,TGTGCCAGCAGCTCCCAATTGCCCCAGCATTTT,CASSSQLPQHF
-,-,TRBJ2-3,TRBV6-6,TGTGCCAGCAGTTACTCACGCTACGCCCGAACAGATACGCAGTATTTT,CASSYSRYARTDTQYF
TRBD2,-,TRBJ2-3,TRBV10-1,TGCGCCAGCAGTGAGACGGTAGCGGGAGTAGATACGCAGTATTTT,CASSETVAGVDTQYF
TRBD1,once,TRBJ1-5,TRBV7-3,TGTGCCAGCAGCGCGACAGGGGACAATCAGCCCCAGCATTTT,CASSATGDNQPQHF
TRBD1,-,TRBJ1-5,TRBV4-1,TGCGCCAGCAGCCAAGCGGGTGAGAGGACAGGGGGTCAGCCCCAGCATTTT,CASSQAGERTGGQPQHF
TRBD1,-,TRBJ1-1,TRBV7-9,TGTGCCAGCAGCTGGGGACAGGGGGCCACTGAAGCTTTCTTT,CASSWGQGATEAFF
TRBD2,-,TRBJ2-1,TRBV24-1,TGTGCCACCAGTGATCCACTAAACGGGAGGCATAATGAGCAGTTCTTC,CATSDPLNGRHNEQFF
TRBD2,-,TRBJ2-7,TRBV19,TGTGCCAGTAGTAACCAGCGGGAGGGCGAGCAGTACTTC,CASSNQREGEQYF
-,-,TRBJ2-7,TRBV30,TGTGCCTGGAGTGTATGGGGGCACAAAACCTACGAGCAGTACTTC,CAWSVWGHKTYEQYF
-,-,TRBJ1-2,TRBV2,TGTGCCAGCAGAGCGACAGGATTCTATGGCTACACCTTC,CASRATGFYGYTF
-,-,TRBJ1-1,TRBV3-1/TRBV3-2,TGTGCCAGCAGCCATCAGGGTGAAGCTTTCTTT,CASSHQGEAFF
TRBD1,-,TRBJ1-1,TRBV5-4,TGTGCCAGCAGCTTGGACAGGGGACAGTGGAACACTGAAGCTTTCTTT,CASSLDRGQWNTEAFF
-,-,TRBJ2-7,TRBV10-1,TGCGCCAGCAGCGGGTCGCTTAGCTCCTACGAGCAGTACTTC,CASSGSLSSYEQYF
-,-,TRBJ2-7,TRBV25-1,TGTGCCAGCAGTGGGTCGGACAGCTACTCCTACGAGCAGTACTTC,CASSGSDSYSYEQYF
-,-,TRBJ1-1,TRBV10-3,TGTGCCATCAGTGGGGGCGGCACTGAAGCTTTCTTT,CAISGGGTEAFF
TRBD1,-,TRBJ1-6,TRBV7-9,TGTGCCAGCAGCTTAGTTCAGGGGGCGCGTTCACCCCTCCACTTT,CASSLVQGARSPLHF
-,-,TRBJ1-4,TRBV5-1,TGCGCCAGCAGGCCCCAGGGGACACATGAAAAACTGTTTTTT,CASRPQGTHEKLFF
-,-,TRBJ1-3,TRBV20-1,TGCAGTGCTAATGACGGACTCTCTGGAAACACCATATATTTT,CSANDGLSGNTIYF
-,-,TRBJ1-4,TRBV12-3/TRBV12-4,TGTGCCAGCAGCCGAGGTGAAAAACTGTTTTTT,CASSRGEKLFF
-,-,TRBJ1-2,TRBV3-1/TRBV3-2,TGTGCCAGCAGCCAAGAGGGCAGGTACTATGGCTACACCTTC,CASSQEGRYYGYTF
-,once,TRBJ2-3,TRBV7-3,TGTGCCAGCAGCTTGGCGGGGCCGGGCCAAGATACGCAGTATTTT,CASSLAGPGQDTQYF
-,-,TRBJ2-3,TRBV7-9,TGTGCCAGCAGCTTTAGAGCGGGCGGCACAGATACGCAGTATTTT,CASSFRAGGTDTQYF
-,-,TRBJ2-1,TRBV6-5,TGTGCCAGCATGCGGTACAATGAGCAGTTCTTC,CASMRYNEQFF